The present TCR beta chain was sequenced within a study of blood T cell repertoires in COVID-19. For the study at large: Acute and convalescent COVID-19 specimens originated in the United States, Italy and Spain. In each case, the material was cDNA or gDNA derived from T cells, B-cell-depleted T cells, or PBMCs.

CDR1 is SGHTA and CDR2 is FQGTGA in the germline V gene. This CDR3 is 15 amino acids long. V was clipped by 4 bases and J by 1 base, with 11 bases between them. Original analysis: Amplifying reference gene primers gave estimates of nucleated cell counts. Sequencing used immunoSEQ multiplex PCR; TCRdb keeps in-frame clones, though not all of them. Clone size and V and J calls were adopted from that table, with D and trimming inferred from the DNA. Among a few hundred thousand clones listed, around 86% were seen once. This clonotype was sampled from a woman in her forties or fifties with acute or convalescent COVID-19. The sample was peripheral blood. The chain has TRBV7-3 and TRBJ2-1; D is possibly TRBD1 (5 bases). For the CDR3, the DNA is TGTGCCAGCAGCTACGGACACGAATCCTACAATGAGCAGTTCTTC. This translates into CASSYGHESYNEQFF. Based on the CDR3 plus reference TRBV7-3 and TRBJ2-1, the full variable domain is GAGVSQTPSNKVTEKGKYVELRCDPISGHTALYWYRQSLGQGPEFLIYFQGTGAADDSGLPNDRFFAVRPEGSVSTLKIQRTERGDSAVYLCASSYGHESYNEQFFGPGTRLTVL.